A single sample gave rise to the 5 T cell receptor beta chains below, sequenced in a study of cytomegalovirus exposure and HLA in healthy donors. PCR was performed using 60 Vbeta and 13 Jbeta primers. Using immunoSEQ multiplex PCR, the repertoire was profiled, and TCRdb retains in-frame clones only, with some absent. Of around 100,000 clones listed, roughly three quarters are singletons. The source material was PBMCs. The receptors derive from a woman in her forties or fifties in good health and CMV-seropositive.

The table lists this clone with a few counts. The chain employs TRBV7-9 and TRBJ1-1, with a possible D match to TRBD1 (5 bases). The V and J ends lost 2 bases and 1 base respectively, with 11 bases between them. Germline V gene sequence: CDR1 SEHNR, CDR2 FQNEAQ (reference sequence). The CDR3 covers 15 residues. As DNA, the CDR3 is TGTGCCAGCAGCTTACAGGGAGGTGGGAACACTGAAGCTTTCTTT. It encodes CASSLQGGGNTEAFF. The variable domain in full, with the rest retrieved from reference TRBV7-9 and TRBJ1-1, is DTGVSQNPRHKITKRGQNVTFRCDPISEHNRLYWYRQTLGQGPEFLTYFQNEAQLEKSRLLSDRFSAERPKGSFSTLEIQRTEQGDSAMYLCASSLQGGGNTEAFFGQGTRLTVV.

This clone appeared once. The V and J genes are TRBV27 and TRBJ2-6; no clear D. The CDR3 consists of 17 residues. Per germline, CDR1 MNHEY and CDR2 SMNVEV (reference sequence). Trimming took off 6 bases at V and 0 bases at J, with 15 bases between the two ends. CDR3 DNA: TGTGCCAGCAGCCTCAGGCCTCTCTTCTCTGGGGCCAACGTCCTGACTTTC. Encoded protein: CASSLRPLFSGANVLTF.

The V call is TRBV4-1, the J call TRBJ2-3, with TRBD2 matching over 11 bases. The CDR3 spans 15 residues. From germline, CDR1 is MGHRA and CDR2 YSYEKL. The V segment lost 3 bases and the J segment 4 bases; nucleotides outside the gene matches: 3. The CDR3 loop is CASSQVAGGADTQYF. The CDR3, as DNA: TGCGCCAGCAGCCAGGTAGCGGGGGGGGCAGATACGCAGTATTTT.

This clone was seen just once. This chain joins TRBV13 and TRBJ1-2; D is uncertain. Germline values: CDR1 PRHDT, CDR2 FYEKMQ (reference sequence). V gave up 5 bases and J gave up 4 bases, with 14 bases separating them. The CDR3 totals 14 residues. The CDR3, as DNA: TGTGCCAGCAGCACCTCCGGGGATCTCTATGGCTACACCTTC. As protein: CASSTSGDLYGYTF.

This chain links TRBV27 with TRBJ1-1; maybe TRBD1 (6 bases). CDR1 MNHEY and CDR2 SMNVEV come from the germline V gene (reference sequence). The CDR3 contains 14 residues. The ends were cut back, 4 bases at V and 5 bases at J, with 14 bases in the middle. CDR3 sequence: CASSSAGRGTEAFF. The CDR3 region has the DNA TGTGCCAGCAGTTCGGCAGGGAGGGGGACTGAAGCTTTCTTT.